This TCR beta chain originates from a study of T cells after yellow fever vaccination. Germline V CDR1 and CDR2: ENHRY, SYGVKD. V trimming: 9 bases; J trimming: 7 bases; junction bases outside the gene matches: 10. The CDR3 loop spans 13 amino acids. Regarding this clonotype: Its antigen is unidentified.

Regarding the study as a whole: Among all clonotypes, a small share was observed in both CD4 and CD8 compartments. Abundant clonotypes from the bulk population could have been carried over as contaminants into FACS-sorted repertoires. In post-booster samples, most primary-vaccination clones reappeared (just under 97% CD4, roughly 88% CD8).

TCRdb reanalysed the 5' RACE reads using MiXCR and keeps one entry per CDR3 protein. This sample has about 260,000 distinct CDR3 sequences; about 5.2% occur once, and the top ten carry around 3.5%. This sequence originates from a man aged 18 to 30 who received the YFV17D yellow fever vaccine. The chain employs TRBV10-3 and TRBJ2-7; 9 bases fit TRBD2. This specimen was CD4+ T cells sorted from PBMCs, taken on the day of the yellow fever booster vaccination. In DNA form, the CDR3 reads TGTGCCATTGGGACTAGCAGAGCAGGGGAGCAGTACGTC. It specifies CAIGTSRAGEQYV.